The 17 T cell receptor beta chains reported below all come from one sample, sequenced in a study of brain T cells in children with intractable seizures. As for time point: blood from clinic visit 5 months post-surgery; TSC patient then seizure free. Repertoires were generated with immunoSEQ multiplex PCR, while TCRdb's copy carries only in-frame clones and drops some. The sample contains hundreds of thousands of clones, about 94% of which appear only once. Sequencing used peripheral blood, obtained roughly 5 months after surgery. These receptors all come from a boy under two years old with tuberous sclerosis and intractable seizures.

This clone was seen just once. The CDR3, as DNA: TGCAGCGTTTTAGCGGGGCGGGTCAATGAGCAGTTCTTC. Translating gives CSVLAGRVNEQFF. The chain links TRBV29-1 to TRBJ2-1; 8 bases fit TRBD2. CDR1 SQVTM and CDR2 ANQGSEA come from the germline V gene. The CDR3 extends over 13 amino acids. J was trimmed by 6 bases and V by 5 bases; bases with no gene match: 6.

The chain has TRBV5-1 and TRBJ2-3; 11 bases agree with TRBD2. Trimming at V came to 0 bases and at J to 9 bases, leaving 6 bases not matched to a gene. This CDR3 spans 15 amino acids. CDR1 and CDR2 from the germline V gene are SGHRS and YFSETQ. For the CDR3, the DNA is TGCGCCAGCAGCTTGGGCCCTAGCGGGGGGCAGACGCAGTATTTT. It specifies CASSLGPSGGQTQYF.

The V gene is TRBV3-1 (or the pseudogene TRBV3-2), the J gene TRBJ2-1; 12 nucleotides agree with TRBD1. This CDR3 contains 16 residues. Germline-derived CDR1 and CDR2 are LGHDT and YNNKEL (reference sequence). Trimming removed 3 bases from V and 9 bases from J; junction bases left unmatched: 9. This chain's CDR3 is CASSQLRGTGGPEQFF. The CDR3 nucleotides read TGTGCCAGCAGCCAGTTGAGAGGGACAGGGGGCCCTGAGCAGTTCTTC.

The chain joins TRBV21-1 to TRBJ1-2. TRBV21-1 is a known pseudogene. The CDR3 has 13 amino acids. CDR3 in amino acids: CASSPPGGNGYTF. The CDR3 DNA reads as TGTGCCAGCAGCCCCCCCGGGGGGAATGGCTACACCTTC.

This chain uses TRBV4-1 with TRBJ2-2, with D possibly matching TRBD2 (6 bases). The germline CDR1 and CDR2 sequences are MGHRA and YSYEKL. The CDR3 sequence is 16 residues long. V was trimmed by 0 bases and J by 2 bases, leaving 10 bases between them. CDR3 protein: CASSQDGLINTGELFF. As DNA, the CDR3 is TGCGCCAGCAGCCAAGACGGACTAATTAACACCGGGGAGCTGTTTTTT.

V gene TRBV7-6 combines with J gene TRBJ2-1; D could derive from TRBD1 or TRBD2 (5 bases each). V was shortened by 2 bases and J by 8 bases, with 7 bases between the two germline ends. There are 12 residues in the CDR3. Germline V lookup: CDR1 SGHVS, CDR2 FNYEAQ. The CDR3 is CASSLSGHEQFF. For the CDR3, the DNA is TGTGCCAGCAGCTTATCGGGGCATGAGCAGTTCTTC.

The table lists this clone with a few counts. This rearrangement joins TRBV2 to TRBJ1-5; D may be TRBD1 (6 bases). In germline, CDR1 is SNHLY, CDR2 FYNNEI. This CDR3 is built from 16 residues. Trimming shortened V by 2 bases and J by 4 bases, and 15 bases separated the two germline ends. The CDR3 nucleotides are TGTGCCAGCAGTGAATCCGACAGGTTGGGGAATCAGCCCCAGCATTTT. This sequence encodes CASSESDRLGNQPQHF.

The chain carries TRBV24-1 and TRBJ2-1; no reliable D call. CDR1 KGHDR and CDR2 SFDVKD come from the germline V gene. V lost 5 bases and J 7 bases, leaving 8 bases between the germline ends. There are 12 residues in the CDR3. CDR3 loop: CATSGNRNEQFF. The CDR3 DNA sequence: TGTGCCACCAGTGGGAACCGGAATGAGCAGTTCTTC.

The chain recombines TRBV4-2 with TRBJ2-7, with D possibly TRBD1 on 6 matching bases. Germline values: CDR1 LGHNA, CDR2 YNFKEQ. This CDR3 is built from 14 residues. With 0 bases removed from V and 5 bases from J, the gap between germline ends came to 11 bases. DNA for the CDR3: TGTGCCAGCAGCCAAGAGGCAGGGGCCGACGAGCAGTACTTC. Protein product: CASSQEAGADEQYF.

The chain joins TRBV6-1 to TRBJ1-5; D gene uncertain. The V end was cut by 2 bases, the J end by 1 base, with 9 bases between. The CDR3 is 15 amino acids. The germline CDR1 and CDR2 sequences are MNHNS and SASEGT. The CDR3 is CASSEYPGSNQPQHF. The DNA for the CDR3 is TGTGCCAGCAGTGAATATCCGGGGAGCAATCAGCCCCAGCATTTT.

The V call is TRBV15, the J call TRBJ1-1, with TRBD1 identical over 7 bases. The V segment lost 7 bases and the J segment 0 bases; nucleotides outside the gene matches: 5. Per germline, CDR1 LNHNV and CDR2 YYDKDF (reference sequence). The CDR3 loop spans 14 amino acids. This CDR3 is CATTPDRMNTEAFF. In DNA, the CDR3 is TGTGCCACCACCCCGGACAGGATGAACACTGAAGCTTTCTTT. The full variable domain, with the rest looked up from reference TRBV15 and TRBJ1-1, is DAMVIQNPRYQVTQFGKPVTLSCSQTLNHNVMYWYQQKSSQAPKLLFHYYDKDFNNEADTPDNFQSRRPNTSFCFLDIRSPGLGDTAMYLCATTPDRMNTEAFFGQGTRLTVV.

The V and J genes are TRBV9 and TRBJ1-2; D call uncertain. The germline V gene encodes CDR1 SGDLS and CDR2 YYNGEE. Between the trimmed V and J ends, which lost 2 bases and 8 bases, there was a span of 13 bases. The CDR3 runs to 13 residues. The DNA of the CDR3 is TGTGCCAGCAGCGTCGAGTCAGTGGGGGGCTACACCTTC. It translates to CASSVESVGGYTF. Combining the CDR3 with reference TRBV9 and TRBJ1-2 gives the whole variable domain DSGVTQTPKHLITATGQRVTLRCSPRSGDLSVYWYQQSLDQGLQFLIQYYNGEERAKGNILERFSAQQFPDLHSELNLSSLELGDSALYFCASSVESVGGYTFGSGTRLTVV.

The rearrangement uses TRBV6-5 and TRBJ2-1; TRBD1 might be the D (6 bases). Germline lookup yields CDR1 MNHEY and CDR2 SVGAGI. The V end was cut by 0 bases, the J end by 5 bases, with 11 bases between. The CDR3 loop spans 15 amino acids. CDR3: CASSYSTGQNNEQFF. The CDR3 DNA follows: TGTGCCAGCAGTTACTCGACAGGCCAGAACAATGAGCAGTTCTTC.

The chain joins TRBV6-5 to TRBJ1-2; possible D gene TRBD1, 6 bases. CDR3 length: 16 amino acids. Trimming pared 0 bases from V and 2 bases from J, leaving 13 bases between. Germline CDR1 and CDR2: MNHEY and SVGAGI. The CDR3 nucleotides read TGTGCCAGCAGTTACTCTCCGGGACATCAGAACTATGGCTACACCTTC. Its translation is CASSYSPGHQNYGYTF.

This chain connects TRBV7-9 to TRBJ1-1; D call uncertain. CDR1 is SEHNR, CDR2 FQNEAQ, per germline (reference sequence). The CDR3 runs 14 residues. The germline V and J ends were trimmed by 4 bases and 3 bases, with 12 bases remaining between them. The DNA of the CDR3 is TGTGCCAGCAGCTCCTTGTTCAGCCACACTGAAGCTTTCTTT. This encodes CASSSLFSHTEAFF. Full variable domain (remainder filled in from reference TRBV7-9 and TRBJ1-1): DTGVSQNPRHKITKRGQNVTFRCDPISEHNRLYWYRQTLGQGPEFLTYFQNEAQLEKSRLLSDRFSAERPKGSFSTLEIQRTEQGDSAMYLCASSSLFSHTEAFFGQGTRLTVV.

The chain couples TRBV29-1 to TRBJ2-3, with TRBD1 as a possible D gene (5 bases). Trimming stripped 3 bases from V and 4 bases from J, with 14 bases between. This CDR3 is built from 14 residues. Looked up from germline, CDR1 is SQVTM and CDR2 is ANQGSEA. DNA for the CDR3: TGCAGCGTTGACATGGGGCTTTCATCAGATACGCAGTATTTT. It codes for CSVDMGLSSDTQYF.

This chain connects TRBV5-4 to TRBJ1-2; a weak D match, TRBD1 (5 bases). The CDR3 loop spans 14 amino acids. CDR1 SGHNT and CDR2 YYREEE come from the germline V gene (reference sequence). The CDR3 sequence: CAWDGRPDNYGYTF. The CDR3, as DNA: TGTGCTTGGGACGGACGTCCAGATAACTATGGCTACACCTTC.